This T cell receptor beta chain was profiled in a study of blood T cells in healthy people across ages. Next came a second PCR, run for about 6 to 11 cycles, which used a sample-barcoded 5' primer along with a J-beta primer mix. TCRdb called the 5' RACE reads again in MiXCR, with one record for every CDR3 protein. The table shows 1.6 million or so distinct CDR3 sequences, with roughly 32% occurring only once. This clonotype has a handful of counts. The receptor was isolated from a woman in her 30s in good health. The source material was blood.

The CDR3 sequence is CASSLAWTSGADTQYF. CDR3 sequence (DNA): TGCGCCAGCAGCTTGGCCTGGACTAGCGGGGCAGATACGCAGTATTTT. The rearrangement joins TRBV5-1 to TRBJ2-3; 12 nucleotides line up with TRBD2. J gave up 4 bases and V 0 bases, and 3 bases lay outside the gene matches. The germline V gene has CDR1 SGHRS and CDR2 YFSETQ. The CDR3 sequence is 16 residues long. The entire variable domain, with the rest obtained from reference TRBV5-1 and TRBJ2-3, is as follows: KAGVTQTPRYLIKTRGQQVTLSCSPISGHRSVSWYQQTPGQGLQFLFEYFSETQRNKGNFPGRFSGRQFSNSRSEMNVSTLELGDSALYLCASSLAWTSGADTQYFGPGTRLTVL.